The 10 T cell receptor beta chains given below trace back to one sample, sequenced in a study of lung T cells in sarcoidosis with Löfgren's syndrome. TCRdb ran MiXCR on the reads and lists one entry per CDR3 protein. The table lists fewer than 25,000 distinct CDR3 sequences, around 20% of them singletons. Material for sequencing was CD4+ T cells from bronchoalveolar lavage. The receptors shown here come from a human donor with sarcoidosis (Löfgren's syndrome or another form), or a control subject (not recorded which).

This clonotype came up many times. The rearrangement joins TRBV7-2 to TRBJ2-1; 8 nucleotides match TRBD2. J was trimmed by 5 bases and V by 5 bases; bases with no gene match: 5. CDR1 and CDR2 from the germline V gene are SGHTA and FQGNSA. CDR3 size: 14 residues. The CDR3 DNA reads as TGTGCCAGCAGCCTTGGACTAGCCAACAATGAGCAGTTCTTC. Translation gives CASSLGLANNEQFF. The full variable domain, in which reference TRBV7-2 and TRBJ2-1 provide the parts outside the CDR3, is GAGVSQSPSNKVTEKGKDVELRCDPISGHTALYWYRQSLGQGLEFLIYFQGNSAPDKSGLPSDRFSAERTGGSVSTLTIQRTQQEDSAVYLCASSLGLANNEQFFGPGTRLTVL.

Many counts were recorded for this clonotype. The gene calls are TRBV15 and TRBJ2-1; no clear D gene. Germline V lookup: CDR1 LNHNV, CDR2 YYDKDF (reference sequence). Trimming removed 3 bases from V and 10 bases from J, with 19 bases in between. This CDR3 spans 15 amino acids. The CDR3 protein is CATSRGYGPENEQFF. As DNA, the CDR3 is TGTGCCACCAGCAGGGGTTACGGGCCCGAAAACGAGCAGTTCTTC. Using reference TRBV15 and TRBJ2-1 for the parts outside the CDR3, the full variable domain is DAMVIQNPRYQVTQFGKPVTLSCSQTLNHNVMYWYQQKSSQAPKLLFHYYDKDFNNEADTPDNFQSRRPNTSFCFLDIRSPGLGDTAMYLCATSRGYGPENEQFFGPGTRLTVL.

This clonotype is deemed medium-sized (0.01 to 0.1%). V gene TRBV27 combines with J gene TRBJ2-7; 8 positions agree with TRBD2. The germline V gene has CDR1 MNHEY and CDR2 SMNVEV (reference sequence). V was clipped by 8 bases and J by 0 bases; unmatched bases: 9. This CDR3 contains 15 residues. CDR3 amino acids: CASQGAGESSYEQYF. The CDR3 DNA reads as TGTGCCAGCCAAGGAGCGGGAGAGAGCTCCTACGAGCAGTACTTC.

This clonotype is medium-sized (0.01 to 0.1%) in the sample. The CDR3 bases are TGTGCCAGCAGTCTACCTCCACCACTAGCGCAAGAGACCCAGTACTTC. Protein product: CASSLPPPLAQETQYF. This chain links TRBV6-1 with TRBJ2-5, with 7 bases matching TRBD2. In germline, CDR1 is MNHNS, CDR2 SASEGT. The CDR3 loop spans 16 amino acids. V lost 5 bases and J lost 2; bases outside the gene matches: 11.

This clonotype was detected many times. The rearrangement uses TRBV7-8 and TRBJ2-7, with D tentatively TRBD1 (6 bases). Germline values: CDR1 SGHVS, CDR2 FQNEAQ. The CDR3 consists of 14 residues. V lost 3 bases and J 2 bases, leaving 11 bases between the germline ends. The CDR3 is CASSLTGTTYEQYF. The CDR3 region has the DNA TGTGCCAGCAGCTTGACCGGGACAACCTACGAGCAGTACTTC.

For this clonotype: Relative to the germline gene, one junction end is altered; a read error may explain this. V usage is TRBV18 and J usage is TRBJ2-5; D is possibly TRBD1 or TRBD2 (5 bases each). Germline CDR1 KGHSH, CDR2 LQKENI. This CDR3 is built from 12 residues. CDR3 loop: CASSPGGEAQYF. The DNA of the CDR3 is TGTGCCAGCTCACCAGGGGGAGAGGCCCAGTACTTC. Variable domain in full (rest from reference TRBV18 and TRBJ2-5): NAGVMQNPRHLVRRRGQEARLRCSPMKGHSHVYWYRQLPEEGLKFMVYLQKENIIDESGMPKERFSAEFPKEGPSILRIQQVVRGDSAAYFCASSPGGEAQYFGPGTRLLVL.

This chain joins TRBV12-5 and TRBJ2-1, with 9 bases lining up with TRBD1. The germline V gene has CDR1 LGHNT and CDR2 FRNRAP. This CDR3 is built from 16 residues. Trimming took 0 bases from V and 2 from J; bases not matched to a gene: 2. CDR3 amino acids: CASGLVRQGAYNEQFF. In DNA, the CDR3 is TGTGCTAGTGGTTTGGTACGACAGGGGGCCTACAATGAGCAGTTCTTC.

Ten or more counts support this clonotype. The chain employs TRBV11-3 and TRBJ2-3, with D hard to call. Germline values: CDR1 SGHNT, CDR2 YENEEA. The CDR3 contains 13 residues. Trimming took 5 bases from V and 2 from J, leaving 8 bases between them. Here the CDR3 reads CASSSMNTDTQYF. CDR3 DNA sequence: TGTGCCAGCAGCAGCATGAACACAGATACGCAGTATTTT.

In its sample, this clonotype was seen a few times. The rearrangement links TRBV5-1 to TRBJ2-7, with D perhaps matching TRBD2 (6 bases). Germline CDR1 and CDR2: SGHRS and YFSETQ. The CDR3 contains 15 residues. The V gene lost 4 bases and the J gene lost 2 bases, with 16 bases spanning the gap. CDR3 residues: CASSRVVAATYEQYF. CDR3 bases: TGCGCCAGCAGCCGGGTGGTAGCGGCCACCTACGAGCAGTACTTC.

Relative to its sample, this clonotype is medium-sized (0.01 to 0.1%). CDR3 residues: CASSSMDTQYF. Here the CDR3 DNA reads TGTGCCAGCAGCTCCATGGATACGCAGTATTTT. This sequence joins TRBV7-6 and TRBJ2-3, with no clear D. Looked up from germline, CDR1 is SGHVS and CDR2 is FNYEAQ. The CDR3 loop spans 11 amino acids. V lost 4 bases and J lost 6, with 5 bases in between. Together with reference TRBV7-6 and TRBJ2-3, the CDR3 gives the full variable domain: GAGVSQSPRYKVTKRGQDVALRCDPISGHVSLYWYRQALGQGPEFLTYFNYEAQQDKSGLPNDRFSAERPEGSISTLTIQRTEQRDSAMYRCASSSMDTQYFGPGTRLTVL.